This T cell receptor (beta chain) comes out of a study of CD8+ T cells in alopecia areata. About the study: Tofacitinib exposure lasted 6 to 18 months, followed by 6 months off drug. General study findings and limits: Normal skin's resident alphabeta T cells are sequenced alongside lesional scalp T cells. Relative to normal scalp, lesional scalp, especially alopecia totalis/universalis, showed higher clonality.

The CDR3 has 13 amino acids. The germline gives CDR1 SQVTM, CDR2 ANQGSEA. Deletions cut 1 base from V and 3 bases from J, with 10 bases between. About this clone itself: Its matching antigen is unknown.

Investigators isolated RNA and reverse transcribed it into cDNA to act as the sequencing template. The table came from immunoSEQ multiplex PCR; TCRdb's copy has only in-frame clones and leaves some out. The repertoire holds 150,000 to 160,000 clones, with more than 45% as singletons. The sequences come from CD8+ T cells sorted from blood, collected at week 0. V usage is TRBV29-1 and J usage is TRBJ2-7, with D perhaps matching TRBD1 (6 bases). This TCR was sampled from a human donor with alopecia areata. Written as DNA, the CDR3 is TGCAGCGTTGAAGTGGGGGCAGGCTACGAGCAGTACTTC. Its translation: CSVEVGAGYEQYF.